This is a list of T cell receptor beta chains from one sample in a study of blood T cell repertoires in COVID-19. Libraries were prepared by immunoSEQ multiplex PCR; TCRdb keeps only in-frame clonotypes and omits some of them. Altogether about 300,000 clones are present, about nine tenths being singletons, with the ten largest covering approximately 4.1%. The sequencing sample was made of PBMCs or T cells enriched from blood (not recorded which). These receptors came from a man between 25 and 39 years old who had recovered from COVID-19. Each CDR3 is given with its conserved first and last residue. Each record gives: clone size, J gene, V gene, D gene, CDR3 DNA, CDR3 protein. D genes are given only for firm matches. Clone size is given for some rows only: seen once, a few or many times, or a class if the clone is expanded.

.	TRBJ2-1	TRBV11-3	.	TGTGCCAGCAGCTTAAGAGGACTCCACAATGAGCAGTTCTTC	CASSLRGLHNEQFF
.	TRBJ2-7	TRBV25-1	TRBD1	TGTGCCAGCAGTCTCACGGCCGGGACAGTCGAGCAGTACTTC	CASSLTAGTVEQYF
.	TRBJ2-7	TRBV27	.	TGTGCCAGCGCACAGGGTTTGCCCTACGAGCAGTACTTC	CASAQGLPYEQYF
few	TRBJ2-7	TRBV12-3/TRBV12-4	TRBD2	TGTGCCAGCACCGGGGGGGGTACCTACGAGCAGTACTTC	CASTGGGTYEQYF
.	TRBJ1-5	TRBV15	.	TGTGCCACCAGCTCTCATCAGGGCAGAAATCAGCCCCAGCATTTT	CATSSHQGRNQPQHF
.	TRBJ1-2	TRBV5-1	TRBD1	TGCGCCAGCAGCTTGAGAAGGGACGGGACAGGGGGCAACTATGGCTACACCTTC	CASSLRRDGTGGNYGYTF
few	TRBJ1-1	TRBV5-4	.	TGTGCCAGCAGCGTTATGCCGGGCACTGAAGCTTTCTTT	CASSVMPGTEAFF
.	TRBJ1-6	TRBV7-6	TRBD1	TGTGCCAGCAGCCAGACCGGGACAGGGGGTAATTCACCCCTCCACTTT	CASSQTGTGGNSPLHF
.	TRBJ1-4	TRBV6-5	.	TGTGCCAGCAGGCTCAGGCCCCTAACTAATGAAAAACTGTTTTTT	CASRLRPLTNEKLFF
.	TRBJ2-6	TRBV5-1	.	TGCGCCAGCAGCTTGGCCACAGGTAACTCTGGGGCCAACGTCCTGACTTTC	CASSLATGNSGANVLTF
.	TRBJ2-5	TRBV29-1	TRBD2	TGCAGCGTTGACATACGGGCGGGAGCGACCCAGTACTTC	CSVDIRAGATQYF
.	TRBJ1-3	TRBV28	.	TGTGCCAGCCAAGGCGGTTGGTCTGGAAACACCATATATTTT	CASQGGWSGNTIYF
.	TRBJ2-3	TRBV6-5	.	TGTGCCAGTTCTGCGTTTACAGATACGCAGTATTTT	CASSAFTDTQYF
once	TRBJ1-1	TRBV6-4	.	TGTGCCAGCAGAGCCGGGAAAAACACTGAAGCTTTCTTT	CASRAGKNTEAFF
.	TRBJ1-2	TRBV29-1	.	TGCAGCGTTGAAGTTGCGGGGGCCGGCTACACCTTC	CSVEVAGAGYTF
.	TRBJ2-7	TRBV2	.	TGTGCCAGCACCCGACAGGATAGCTACGAGCAGTACTTC	CASTRQDSYEQYF
few	TRBJ2-7	TRBV11-2	TRBD1	TGTGCCAGCAGCCACAGGGGGTTGGGCGACGAGCAGTACTTC	CASSHRGLGDEQYF
once	TRBJ2-1	TRBV7-9	.	TGTGCCAGCAGCTTAGTTGGCCGGGCGGGTGGATACTACAATGAGCAGTTCTTC	CASSLVGRAGGYYNEQFF
.	TRBJ2-1	TRBV9	TRBD2	TGTGCCAGCGGCTTGGGCGGGGGACACAATGAGCAGTTCTTC	CASGLGGGHNEQFF
.	TRBJ1-1	TRBV7-2	.	TGTGCCAGCAGCTTACGGGGGGCAGTGGGGAACACTGAAGCTTTCTTT	CASSLRGAVGNTEAFF
.	TRBJ2-7	TRBV28	TRBD2	TGTGCCAGCAGTCTCTCCGGGACTAGCGGGGGGACCTACGAGCAGTACTTC	CASSLSGTSGGTYEQYF
.	TRBJ2-3	TRBV7-2	TRBD1	TGTGCCAGCAGCCCCCAAGGGGGCCTCAGCACAGATACGCAGTATTTT	CASSPQGGLSTDTQYF
.	TRBJ2-7	TRBV4-1	.	TGCGCCAGCAGCCCCGCCCGGGGGTTCACGTACGAGCAGTACTTC	CASSPARGFTYEQYF
once	TRBJ2-6	TRBV2	.	TGTGCCAGCAGGGAGCTCTCTGGGGCCAACGTCCTGACTTTC	CASRELSGANVLTF
.	TRBJ2-1	TRBV19	TRBD1	TGTGCCAGTAGTACCCAACAGGGGAGTGAGCAGTTCTTC	CASSTQQGSEQFF
.	TRBJ2-7	TRBV11-2	.	TGTGCCAGCAGCTTTTGGAGCGAGCAGTACTTC	CASSFWSEQYF
.	TRBJ1-1	TRBV27	.	TGTGCCAGCAGTTTGTGGGGGGAGAACACTGAAGCTTTCTTT	CASSLWGENTEAFF
.	TRBJ1-1	TRBV11-2	.	TGTGCCAGCAGCTTAGGTGACTGGGGGGGAGCTTTCTTT	CASSLGDWGGAFF
.	TRBJ2-5	TRBV19	.	TGTGCCAGTACCATGGGCAGGCAAGAGACCCAGTACTTC	CASTMGRQETQYF
.	TRBJ2-5	TRBV5-1	.	TGCGCCAGCAGCCCCGGCGTACTCAGGTACCAAGAGACCCAGTACTTC	CASSPGVLRYQETQYF
once	TRBJ1-2	TRBV27	TRBD1	TGTGCCAGCAGTTTGGACAGGGGGACTGGCTACACCTTC	CASSLDRGTGYTF
.	TRBJ1-3	TRBV27	.	TGTGCCAGCAGTTTATCCCCCTTCCCTACTGGAAACACCATATATTTT	CASSLSPFPTGNTIYF
.	TRBJ2-3	TRBV5-1	TRBD2	TGCGCCAGCAGCCCCGGACTAGCGGGAGCGACCACAGATACGCAGTATTTT	CASSPGLAGATTDTQYF
.	TRBJ2-3	TRBV6-5	TRBD2	TGTGCCAGCAAAGGACTAGCGGGAGTAGATACGCAGTATTTT	CASKGLAGVDTQYF
.	TRBJ2-5	TRBV7-2	TRBD2	TGTGCCAGCAGCCCCCGTTGGGTGGCGGGGGGAACAGAGACCCAGTACTTC	CASSPRWVAGGTETQYF
.	TRBJ2-1	TRBV15	TRBD1	TGTGCCACCAGCAGGGGAAACAGGGGGCAGGGCAATGAGCAGTTCTTC	CATSRGNRGQGNEQFF
.	TRBJ1-2	TRBV10-1	.	TGCGCCAGCAGCTACGATCAGTCGGGTGGCTACACCTTC	CASSYDQSGGYTF
.	TRBJ2-3	TRBV20-1	.	TGCAGTGCTGGAATAGCGAATACGCAGTATTTT	CSAGIANTQYF
.	TRBJ2-3	TRBV6-4	TRBD1	TGTGCCAGCCAGGACGGGACAGGGAGCACAGATACGCAGTATTTT	CASQDGTGSTDTQYF
.	TRBJ1-1	TRBV11-3	.	TGTGCCAGCAGCAAACAAGTGAACACTGAAGCTTTCTTT	CASSKQVNTEAFF
once	TRBJ2-5	TRBV3-1/TRBV3-2	TRBD2	TGTGCCAGCAGCCGGCGGGGGGCTAGCGGACAAGAGACCCAGTACTTC	CASSRRGASGQETQYF
.	TRBJ2-3	TRBV10-2	.	TGCGCCAGCAGTGGATTCCACTTAACCACGGGCACAGATACGCAGTATTTT	CASSGFHLTTGTDTQYF
.	TRBJ2-5	TRBV9	TRBD2	TGTGCCAGCAGCGTACGGGTAGCGGGGGTCCGGGAGACCCAGTACTTC	CASSVRVAGVRETQYF
.	TRBJ2-2	TRBV2	.	TGTGCCAGCAGAGGAGCTCCAGTGAACACCGGGGAGCTGTTTTTT	CASRGAPVNTGELFF
few	TRBJ2-7	TRBV3-1/TRBV3-2	.	TGTGCCAGCAGCCAAGCCCCCCGATGGGGGGTGCAAGAATACGAGCAGTACTTC	CASSQAPRWGVQEYEQYF
.	TRBJ1-1	TRBV29-1	TRBD1	TGCAGCCACAAGACAGGGATCACTGAAGCTTTCTTT	CSHKTGITEAFF
once	TRBJ2-3	TRBV27	.	TGTGCCAGCAGCTTCTACAGATTCCAAGATACGCAGTATTTT	CASSFYRFQDTQYF
.	TRBJ1-2	TRBV12-3/TRBV12-4	TRBD1	TGTGCCAGCAGTCCGCAGGGGGGCTATGGCTACACCTTC	CASSPQGGYGYTF
.	TRBJ1-6	TRBV5-6	.	TGTGCCAGCAGCTTGGCCGTAGGGGTACGGATCCCCCTCCACTTT	CASSLAVGVRIPLHF
.	TRBJ2-1	TRBV29-1	.	TGCAGCGTTGAAGTGCGTGACAAATACAATGAGCAGTTCTTC	CSVEVRDKYNEQFF